What follows describes a single T cell receptor beta chain. This entry is derived from a study of blood T cell repertoires in COVID-19. Overall study context: Samples taken during acute and convalescent COVID-19 were collected in the United States, Italy and Spain. PBMCs, B-cell-depleted T cells, or T cells were the source of the cDNA or gDNA that made up the material.

V was clipped by 0 bases and J by 0 bases, with 13 bases between them. Germline V gives CDR1 SGHDT, CDR2 YYEEEE. The CDR3 sequence is 17 residues long. Per the original methods: The authors estimated nucleated cell counts from reference gene primer amplification. Clones were read by immunoSEQ multiplex PCR, and TCRdb kept only the in-frame ones, dropping some. V and J calls and clone size come straight from that table; D and trimming were deduced from the DNA. The sample gives under 200,000 clones, 88% of which show up once; roughly 25% is in the top ten. V usage is TRBV5-6 and J usage is TRBJ1-3; possibly TRBD1 for D (6 bases). This TCR came from a man aged 55 to 70 with acute or convalescent COVID-19. The sample comprised peripheral blood. The CDR3 spells CASSLALTGLSGNTIYF. The CDR3, as DNA: TGTGCCAGCAGCTTGGCTTTGACAGGACTCTCTGGAAACACCATATATTTT.